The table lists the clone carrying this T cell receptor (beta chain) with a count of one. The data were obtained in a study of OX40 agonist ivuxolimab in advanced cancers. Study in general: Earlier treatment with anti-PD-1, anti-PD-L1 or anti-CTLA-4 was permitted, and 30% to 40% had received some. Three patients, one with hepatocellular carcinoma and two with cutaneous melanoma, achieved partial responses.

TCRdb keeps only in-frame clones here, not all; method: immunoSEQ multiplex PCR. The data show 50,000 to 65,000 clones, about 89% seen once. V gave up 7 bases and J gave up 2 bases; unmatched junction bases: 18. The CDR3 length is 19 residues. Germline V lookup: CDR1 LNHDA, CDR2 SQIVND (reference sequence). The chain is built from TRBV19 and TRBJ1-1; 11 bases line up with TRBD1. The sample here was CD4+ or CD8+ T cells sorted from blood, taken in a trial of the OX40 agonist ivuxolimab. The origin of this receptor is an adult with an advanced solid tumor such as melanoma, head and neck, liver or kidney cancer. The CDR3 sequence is CASTPGTGGRFGPNTEAFF. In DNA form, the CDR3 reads TGTGCCAGTACCCCCGGGACAGGGGGGCGATTTGGACCTAACACTGAAGCTTTCTTT. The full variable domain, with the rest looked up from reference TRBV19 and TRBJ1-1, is DGGITQSPKYLFRKEGQNVTLSCEQNLNHDAMYWYRQDPGQGLRLIYYSQIVNDFQKGDIAEGYSVSREKKESFPLTVTSAQKNPTAFYLCASTPGTGGRFGPNTEAFFGQGTRLTVV.